Listed below are T cell receptor beta chains from one sample, sequenced in a study of OX40 agonist ivuxolimab in advanced cancers. TCRdb's table, derived via immunoSEQ multiplex PCR, lists solely in-frame clones and lacks some. The sample lists around 73,000 clones, 90% seen once, with around 0.51% in the top ten. The sequences come from CD4+ or CD8+ T cells sorted from blood, collected in a trial of the OX40 agonist ivuxolimab. These receptors were collected from an adult with an advanced solid tumor such as melanoma, head and neck, liver or kidney cancer. CDR3s include the opening cysteine and the closing phenylalanine or tryptophan. A D gene is named only where the DNA matches it firmly. Expanded clones are given a class, and other clones once, few, many or no size at all.

D	V	size	J	CDR3	DNA
.	TRBV28	.	TRBJ2-7	CASSGVGATYEQYF	TGTGCCAGCAGCGGAGTGGGGGCTACCTACGAGCAGTACTTC
TRBD2	TRBV4-1	once	TRBJ2-1	CASSQAALAGGLSEQFF	TGCGCCAGCAGCCAAGCCGCACTAGCGGGAGGGCTGTCCGAGCAGTTCTTC
.	TRBV19	.	TRBJ1-1	CASSPSRVFNTEAFF	TGTGCCAGTAGTCCGTCCAGGGTCTTTAACACTGAAGCTTTCTTT
TRBD1	TRBV11-3	.	TRBJ1-3	CASSSGTGTGNTIYF	TGTGCCAGCAGCAGCGGGACAGGGACTGGAAACACCATATATTTT
.	TRBV30	few	TRBJ1-1	CAWRNSLNTEAFF	TGTGCCTGGAGGAACTCACTGAACACTGAAGCTTTCTTT
TRBD1	TRBV2	once	TRBJ1-4	CASSKTWDRATNEKLFF	TGTGCCAGCAGTAAAACCTGGGACAGGGCAACTAATGAAAAACTGTTTTTT
TRBD2	TRBV7-3	.	TRBJ2-3	CASAGGPVTDTQYF	TGTGCGTCAGCGGGAGGGCCGGTCACAGATACGCAGTATTTT
TRBD1	TRBV11-1	.	TRBJ2-3	CASREGASTDTQYF	TGTGCCAGCAGAGAGGGGGCGAGCACAGATACGCAGTATTTT
.	TRBV6-5	.	TRBJ2-3	CASSFADTQYF	TGTGCCAGCAGTTTTGCAGATACGCAGTATTTT
.	TRBV15	.	TRBJ2-7	CATSRGQNYEQYF	TGTGCCACCAGCAGAGGGCAGAACTACGAGCAGTACTTC
.	TRBV2	.	TRBJ2-7	CASREGSRAPLYF	TGTGCCAGCAGAGAGGGTAGCCGGGCTCCGTTGTACTTC
.	TRBV19	.	TRBJ1-4	CASSIPGLPGEKLFF	TGTGCCAGTAGTATCCCGGGACTGCCGGGCGAAAAACTGTTTTTT
.	TRBV6-5	.	TRBJ2-1	CASSRNNEQFF	TGTGCCAGCAGTCGAAACAATGAGCAGTTCTTC
.	TRBV6-5	.	TRBJ1-3	CASGRLGNTIYF	TGTGCCAGCGGTCGATTAGGAAACACCATATATTTT
.	TRBV28	.	TRBJ2-3	CASSFGGTASTDTQYF	TGTGCCAGCAGTTTTGGGGGGACGGCTAGCACAGATACGCAGTATTTT
.	TRBV20-1	.	TRBJ2-7	CSARFLSEQYF	TGCAGTGCTAGGTTCCTGAGTGAGCAGTACTTC
.	TRBV5-4	.	TRBJ2-7	CASSRQDRLWEQYF	TGTGCCAGCAGCCGTCAGGACCGTTTGTGGGAGCAGTACTTC
TRBD2	TRBV7-9	.	TRBJ2-3	CASSLGLAGGRDTQYF	TGTGCCAGCAGCTTGGGACTAGCGGGAGGGCGAGATACGCAGTATTTT
.	TRBV27	once	TRBJ2-5	CASSSGSQETQYF	TGTGCCAGCAGTTCTGGCAGCCAAGAGACCCAGTACTTC
TRBD2	TRBV5-1	.	TRBJ2-7	CASSLLAGLDYEQYF	TGCGCCAGCAGCTTACTAGCGGGACTTGACTACGAGCAGTACTTC
.	TRBV19	.	TRBJ2-6	CASSIDAVPGANVLTF	TGTGCCAGTAGTATAGATGCTGTACCTGGGGCCAACGTCCTGACTTTC
.	TRBV5-8	.	TRBJ1-5	CASSLRTAGQPQHF	TGTGCCAGCAGCCTCCGGACAGCTGGCCAGCCCCAGCATTTT
.	TRBV7-2	.	TRBJ2-5	CASSLELLAHETQYF	TGTGCCAGCAGCTTAGAATTGCTAGCACATGAAACCCAGTACTTC
.	TRBV7-8	.	TRBJ2-2	CASSFSGTRGELFF	TGTGCCAGCAGCTTTTCGGGGACGAGAGGGGAGCTGTTTTTT
.	TRBV5-4	once	TRBJ1-2	CASSSEGGTYGYTF	TGTGCCAGCAGCTCCGAGGGGGGGACCTATGGCTACACCTTC
TRBD2	TRBV9	.	TRBJ2-1	CASSVEGTSGRNEQFF	TGTGCCAGCAGCGTAGAGGGGACTAGCGGGAGGAATGAGCAGTTCTTC
.	TRBV7-9	.	TRBJ2-7	CASSLTYEQYF	TGTGCCAGCAGCTTAACTTACGAGCAGTACTTC
.	TRBV27	.	TRBJ1-5	CASSFTGNQPQHF	TGTGCCAGCAGTTTCACAGGGAATCAGCCCCAGCATTTT
.	TRBV5-1	once	TRBJ1-4	CASSLLGGGEKLFF	TGCGCCAGCAGCCTTTTAGGGGGTGGTGAAAAACTGTTTTTT
TRBD1	TRBV12-5	.	TRBJ2-7	CASGLVRQGYEQYF	TGTGCTAGTGGTTTGGTACGACAGGGCTACGAGCAGTACTTC
.	TRBV6-1	.	TRBJ2-2	CASSEARWETGELFF	TGTGCCAGCAGTGAAGCAAGGTGGGAGACCGGGGAGCTGTTTTTT
.	TRBV19	.	TRBJ2-6	CASSIDGFGANVLTF	TGTGCCAGTAGTATAGACGGGTTTGGGGCCAACGTCCTGACTTTC
.	TRBV19	.	TRBJ2-7	CASSNSYEQYF	TGTGCCAGTAGTAACAGCTACGAGCAGTACTTC
.	TRBV21-1	.	TRBJ2-5	CASTIESAGELKTQYF	TGTGCCAGCACTATCGAGTCGGCAGGGGAGTTAAAGACCCAGTACTTC
TRBD2	TRBV11-3	once	TRBJ2-2	CASRTGTSENTGELFF	TGTGCCAGCAGAACCGGGACTAGCGAGAACACCGGGGAGCTGTTTTTT
.	TRBV7-9	.	TRBJ1-3	CASGRYDHSGNTIYF	TGTGCCAGCGGCCGTTACGATCACTCTGGAAACACCATATATTTT
.	TRBV7-8	.	TRBJ2-1	CASGRALYNEQFF	TGTGCCAGCGGAAGAGCCCTCTACAATGAGCAGTTCTTC
.	TRBV7-2	.	TRBJ2-7	CASSLGGHRSYEQYF	TGTGCCAGCAGCTTAGGTGGACACCGTTCCTACGAGCAGTACTTC
.	TRBV7-2	.	TRBJ2-3	CASSLGPGNSPTDTQYF	TGTGCCAGCAGCTTGGGGCCGGGAAACAGCCCCACAGATACGCAGTATTTT
.	TRBV7-2	once	TRBJ2-7	CASSSQRGGGEQYF	TGTGCCAGCAGCTCCCAGCGAGGGGGAGGCGAGCAGTACTTC
.	TRBV5-8	.	TRBJ2-3	CASSGGGTDTQYF	TGTGCCAGCAGTGGAGGGGGCACAGATACGCAGTATTTT
.	TRBV28	.	TRBJ1-2	CASSWGGNGYTF	TGTGCCAGCAGTTGGGGGGGAAATGGCTACACCTTC
.	TRBV9	.	TRBJ1-3	CASSVDDANTIYF	TGTGCCAGCAGCGTAGACGACGCTAACACCATATATTTT
.	TRBV9	.	TRBJ2-7	CASSVAGVPYEQYF	TGTGCCAGCAGCGTAGCTGGGGTCCCGTACGAGCAGTACTTC
TRBD1	TRBV28	.	TRBJ2-6	CASTEGAPGANVLTF	TGTGCCAGCACCGAGGGGGCGCCTGGGGCCAACGTCCTGACTTTC
.	TRBV7-7	.	TRBJ2-3	CASSPGLGSTDTQYF	TGTGCTAGCAGTCCTGGTTTGGGTAGCACAGATACGCAGTATTTT
.	TRBV4-1	.	TRBJ2-5	CASSQFSGGTETQYF	TGCGCCAGCAGCCAATTCTCCGGGGGCACGGAGACCCAGTACTTC
.	TRBV18	.	TRBJ2-1	CASSPGRSNEQFF	TGTGCCAGCTCACCGGGTAGGAGCAATGAGCAGTTCTTC
TRBD1	TRBV19	.	TRBJ2-7	CASSRRGLVDEQYF	TGTGCCAGTAGCCGCAGGGGGCTAGTCGACGAGCAGTACTTC